This T cell receptor beta chain was captured by sequencing in a study of a mutant IDH1 vaccine in newly diagnosed glioma. In the case of this clone: Antigen: not known.

The method was immunoSEQ multiplex PCR; TCRdb's version includes in-frame clones alone and lacks a portion of them. The sample has roughly 11,000 clones; about nine tenths are singletons. The time point here: week 5, during vaccination. Vaccination used 300 ug of mutant IDH1 20-mer peptide per dose, with topical imiquimod. The CDR3 sequence is 15 residues long. Germline assignment: CDR1 MNHNY and CDR2 SVGAGI (reference sequence). With 6 bases removed from V and 0 bases from J, the gap between germline ends came to 11 bases. The clonotype comes from a woman between 40 and 55 years old with glioma. Some clones in this sample may be carry-over from other donors' samples. The chain uses TRBV6-6 and TRBJ1-4, with D possibly matching TRBD1 (6 bases). The sequenced sample was PBMCs, obtained from a glioma patient whose treatment included an IDH1 peptide vaccine. The CDR3 here is CASRQTGSTNEKLFF. In nucleotides, the CDR3 is TGTGCCAGCAGACAAACAGGGTCAACTAATGAAAAACTGTTTTTT.